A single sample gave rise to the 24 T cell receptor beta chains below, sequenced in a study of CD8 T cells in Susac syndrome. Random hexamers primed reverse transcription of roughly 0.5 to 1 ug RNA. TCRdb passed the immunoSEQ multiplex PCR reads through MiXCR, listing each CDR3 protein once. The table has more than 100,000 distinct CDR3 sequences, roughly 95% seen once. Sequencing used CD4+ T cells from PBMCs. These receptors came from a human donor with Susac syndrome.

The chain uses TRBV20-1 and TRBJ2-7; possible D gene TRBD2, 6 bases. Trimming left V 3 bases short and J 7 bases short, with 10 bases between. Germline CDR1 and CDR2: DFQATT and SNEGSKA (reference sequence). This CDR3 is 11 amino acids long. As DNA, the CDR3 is TGCAGTGCTAGGTGGGCGGGAGAGCAGTACTTC. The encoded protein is CSARWAGEQYF.

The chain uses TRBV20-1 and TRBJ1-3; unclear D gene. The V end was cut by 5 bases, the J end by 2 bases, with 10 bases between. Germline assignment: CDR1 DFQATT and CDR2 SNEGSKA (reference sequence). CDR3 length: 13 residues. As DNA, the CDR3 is TGCAGTGCTCCGCACCAGACTGGAAACACCATATATTTT. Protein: CSAPHQTGNTIYF.

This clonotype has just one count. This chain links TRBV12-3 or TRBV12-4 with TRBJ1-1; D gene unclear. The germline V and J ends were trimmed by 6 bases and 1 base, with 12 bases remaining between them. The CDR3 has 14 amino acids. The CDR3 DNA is TGTGCCAGCAGGATGGCAGGTACGAACACTGAAGCTTTCTTT. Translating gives CASRMAGTNTEAFF.

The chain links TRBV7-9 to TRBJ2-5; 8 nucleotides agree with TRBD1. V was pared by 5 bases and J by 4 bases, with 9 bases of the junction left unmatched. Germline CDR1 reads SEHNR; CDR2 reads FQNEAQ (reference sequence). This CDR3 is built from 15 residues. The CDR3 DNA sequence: TGTGCCAGCAGCCCTAGACAGGGGATTCCAGAGACCCAGTACTTC. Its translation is CASSPRQGIPETQYF.

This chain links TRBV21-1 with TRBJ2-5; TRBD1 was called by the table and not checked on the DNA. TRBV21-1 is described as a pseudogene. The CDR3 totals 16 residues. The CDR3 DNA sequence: TGTGCCAGCAGCAATGGGCAGGGGGTGCACCAAGAGACCCAGTACTTC. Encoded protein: CASSNGQGVHQETQYF.

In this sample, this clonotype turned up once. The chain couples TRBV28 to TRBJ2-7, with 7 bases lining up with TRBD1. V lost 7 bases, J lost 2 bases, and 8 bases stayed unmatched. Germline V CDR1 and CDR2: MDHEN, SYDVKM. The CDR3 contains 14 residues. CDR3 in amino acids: CASTVRDRPYEQYF. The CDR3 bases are TGTGCCAGCACTGTCCGGGACAGACCCTACGAGCAGTACTTC.

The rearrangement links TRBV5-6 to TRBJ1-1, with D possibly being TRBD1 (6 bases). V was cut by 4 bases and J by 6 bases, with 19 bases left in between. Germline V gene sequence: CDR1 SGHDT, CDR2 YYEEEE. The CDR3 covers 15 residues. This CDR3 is CASSRSRGADAEAFF. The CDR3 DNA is TGTGCCAGCAGCCGGTCCCGGGGGGCAGACGCTGAAGCTTTCTTT.

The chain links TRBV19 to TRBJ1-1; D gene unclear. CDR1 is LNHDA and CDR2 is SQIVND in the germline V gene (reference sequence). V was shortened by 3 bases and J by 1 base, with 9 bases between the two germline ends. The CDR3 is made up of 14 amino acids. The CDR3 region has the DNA TGTGCCAGTAGTATCCCAACATCGAACACTGAAGCTTTCTTT. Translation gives CASSIPTSNTEAFF.

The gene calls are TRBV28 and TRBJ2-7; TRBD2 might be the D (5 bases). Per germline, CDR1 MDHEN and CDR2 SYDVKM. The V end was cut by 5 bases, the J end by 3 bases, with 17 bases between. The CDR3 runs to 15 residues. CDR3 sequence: CASSTRTPRNYEQYF. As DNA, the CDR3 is TGTGCCAGCAGTACCCGGACTCCCAGGAACTACGAGCAGTACTTC.

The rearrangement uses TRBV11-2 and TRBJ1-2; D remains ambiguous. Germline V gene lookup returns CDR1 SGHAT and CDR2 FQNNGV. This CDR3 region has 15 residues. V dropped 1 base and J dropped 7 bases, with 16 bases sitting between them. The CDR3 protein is CASSLGLPGAGGYTF. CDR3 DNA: TGTGCCAGCAGCTTAGGACTACCGGGAGCGGGTGGCTACACCTTC.

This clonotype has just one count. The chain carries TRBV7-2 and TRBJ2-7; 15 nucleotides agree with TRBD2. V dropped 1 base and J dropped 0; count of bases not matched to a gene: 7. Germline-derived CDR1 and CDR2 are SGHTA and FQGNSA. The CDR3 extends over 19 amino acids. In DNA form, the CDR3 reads TGTGCCAGCAGCTTAGGCGGGACTAGCGGGAGGTCGAGCTCCTACGAGCAGTACTTC. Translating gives CASSLGGTSGRSSSYEQYF.

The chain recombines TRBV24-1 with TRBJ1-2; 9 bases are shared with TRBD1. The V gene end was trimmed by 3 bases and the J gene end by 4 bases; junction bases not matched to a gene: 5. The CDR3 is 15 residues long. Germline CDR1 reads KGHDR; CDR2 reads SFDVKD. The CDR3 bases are TGTGCCACCAGTGATCCGGGACAGGGAACCTATGGCTACACCTTC. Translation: CATSDPGQGTYGYTF.

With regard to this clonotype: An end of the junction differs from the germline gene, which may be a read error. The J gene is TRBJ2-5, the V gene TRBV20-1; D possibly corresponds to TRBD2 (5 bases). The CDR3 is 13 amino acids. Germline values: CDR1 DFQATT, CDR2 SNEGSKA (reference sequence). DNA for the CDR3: TGCAGTACTAGGGCGCCGGGCGGGGAGACCCAGTACTTC. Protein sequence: CSTRAPGGETQYF.

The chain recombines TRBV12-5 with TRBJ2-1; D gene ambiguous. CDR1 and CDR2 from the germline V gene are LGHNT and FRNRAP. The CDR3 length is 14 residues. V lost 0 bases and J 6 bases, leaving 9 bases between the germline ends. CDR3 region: CASGLVPEVNEQFF. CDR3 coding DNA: TGTGCTAGTGGTTTGGTCCCCGAGGTCAATGAGCAGTTCTTC.

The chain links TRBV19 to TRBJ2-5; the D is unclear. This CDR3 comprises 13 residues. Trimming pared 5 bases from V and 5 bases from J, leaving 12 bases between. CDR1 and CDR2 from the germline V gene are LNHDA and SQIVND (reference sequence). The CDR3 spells CASSFPGRETQYF. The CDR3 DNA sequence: TGTGCCAGTAGTTTTCCAGGACGGGAGACCCAGTACTTC.

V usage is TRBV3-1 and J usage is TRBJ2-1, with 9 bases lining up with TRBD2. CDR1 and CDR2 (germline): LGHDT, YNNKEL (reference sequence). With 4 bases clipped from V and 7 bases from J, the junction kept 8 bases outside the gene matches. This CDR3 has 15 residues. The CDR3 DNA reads TGTGCCAGCAGCCTCCCGGGACTAGCTCGGAATGAGCAGTTCTTC. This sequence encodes CASSLPGLARNEQFF.

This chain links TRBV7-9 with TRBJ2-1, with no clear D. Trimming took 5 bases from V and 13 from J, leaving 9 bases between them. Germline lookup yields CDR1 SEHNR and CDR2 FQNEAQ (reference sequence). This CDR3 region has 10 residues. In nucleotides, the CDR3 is TGTGCCAGCAGCGGTGACAACCAGTTCTTC. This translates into CASSGDNQFF.

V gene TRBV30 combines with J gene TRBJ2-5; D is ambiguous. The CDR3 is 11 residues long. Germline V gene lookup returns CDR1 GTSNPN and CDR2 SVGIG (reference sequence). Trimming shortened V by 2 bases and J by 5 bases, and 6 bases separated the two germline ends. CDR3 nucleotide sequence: TGTGCCTGGAGTCCCGACGAGACCCAGTACTTC. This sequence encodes CAWSPDETQYF.

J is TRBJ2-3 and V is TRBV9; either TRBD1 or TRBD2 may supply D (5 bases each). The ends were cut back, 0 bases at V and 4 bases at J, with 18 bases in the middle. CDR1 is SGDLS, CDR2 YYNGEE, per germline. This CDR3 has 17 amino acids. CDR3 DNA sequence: TGTGCCAGCAGCGTAGCGGGGACCCCGTTACGGCCAGATACGCAGTATTTT. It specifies CASSVAGTPLRPDTQYF. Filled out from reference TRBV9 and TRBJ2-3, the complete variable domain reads DSGVTQTPKHLITATGQRVTLRCSPRSGDLSVYWYQQSLDQGLQFLIQYYNGEERAKGNILERFSAQQFPDLHSELNLSSLELGDSALYFCASSVAGTPLRPDTQYFGPGTRLTVL.

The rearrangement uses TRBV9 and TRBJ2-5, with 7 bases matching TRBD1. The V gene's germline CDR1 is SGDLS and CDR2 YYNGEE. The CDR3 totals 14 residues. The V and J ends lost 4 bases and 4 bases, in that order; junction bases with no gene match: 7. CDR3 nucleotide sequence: TGTGCCAGCAGCCCTCGACACAGGGGAGAGACCCAGTACTTC. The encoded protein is CASSPRHRGETQYF.

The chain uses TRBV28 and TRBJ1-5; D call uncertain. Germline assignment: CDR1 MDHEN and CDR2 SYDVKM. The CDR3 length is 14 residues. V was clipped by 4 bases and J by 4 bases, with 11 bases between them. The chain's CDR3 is CASSSPAVNQPQHF. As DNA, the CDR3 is TGTGCCAGCAGTTCCCCCGCCGTGAATCAGCCCCAGCATTTT.

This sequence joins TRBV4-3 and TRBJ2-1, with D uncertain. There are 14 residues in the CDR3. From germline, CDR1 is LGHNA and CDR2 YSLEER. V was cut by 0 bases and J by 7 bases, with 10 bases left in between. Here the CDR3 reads CASSQDLQVNEQFF. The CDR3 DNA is TGCGCCAGCAGCCAAGATCTGCAGGTGAATGAGCAGTTCTTC.

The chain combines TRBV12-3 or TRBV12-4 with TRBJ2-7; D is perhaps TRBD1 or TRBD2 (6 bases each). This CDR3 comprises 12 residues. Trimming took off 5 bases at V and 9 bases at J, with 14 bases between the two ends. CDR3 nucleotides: TGTGCCAGCAGTCCTCCGAGGGGGGCGCAGTACTTC. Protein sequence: CASSPPRGAQYF.

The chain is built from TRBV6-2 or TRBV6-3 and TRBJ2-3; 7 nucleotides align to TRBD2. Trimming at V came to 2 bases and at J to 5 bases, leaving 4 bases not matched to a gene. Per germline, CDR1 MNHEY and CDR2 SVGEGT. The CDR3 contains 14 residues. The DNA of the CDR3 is TGTGCCAGCAGTTACGTGGTAGCGGGAGATACGCAGTATTTT. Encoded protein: CASSYVVAGDTQYF.